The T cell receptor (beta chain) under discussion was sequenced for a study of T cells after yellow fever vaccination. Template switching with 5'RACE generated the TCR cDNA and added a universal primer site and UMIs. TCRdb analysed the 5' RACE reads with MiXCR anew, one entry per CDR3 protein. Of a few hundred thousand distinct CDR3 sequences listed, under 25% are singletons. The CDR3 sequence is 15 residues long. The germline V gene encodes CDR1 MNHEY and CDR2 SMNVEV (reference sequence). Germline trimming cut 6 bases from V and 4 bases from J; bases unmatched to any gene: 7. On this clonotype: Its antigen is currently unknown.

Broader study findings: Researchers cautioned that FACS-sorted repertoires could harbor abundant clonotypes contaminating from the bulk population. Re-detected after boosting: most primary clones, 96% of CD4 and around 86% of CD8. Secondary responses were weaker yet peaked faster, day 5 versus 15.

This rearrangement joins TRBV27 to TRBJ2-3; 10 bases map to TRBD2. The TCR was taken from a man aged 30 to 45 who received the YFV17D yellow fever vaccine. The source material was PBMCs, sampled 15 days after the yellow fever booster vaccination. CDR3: CASRQSGRAADTQYF. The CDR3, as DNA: TGTGCCAGCAGGCAAAGCGGGAGGGCCGCAGATACGCAGTATTTT.